The clone carrying this T cell receptor (beta chain) was detected a few times. This specimen belongs to a study of blood T cell repertoires in COVID-19. Study context: COVID-19 samples, acute and convalescent, were from the United States, Italy and Spain. Sources were T cells, B-cell-depleted T cells, or PBMCs; the material itself was cDNA or gDNA.

This CDR3 region has 16 residues. With 8 bases removed from V and 2 bases from J, the gap between germline ends came to 16 bases. From germline, CDR1 is MDHEN and CDR2 SYDVKM. Authors' methods: From reference gene primer amplification, estimates of nucleated cell counts were derived. Only in-frame clones appear in the TCRdb table, and some are missing; sequencing was by immunoSEQ multiplex PCR. The V and J calls and clone size come from that table; D and trimming were worked out from the DNA. This table has about 11,000 clones, around 75% appearing once. The rearrangement joins TRBV28 to TRBJ1-6; possible D gene TRBD1, 5 bases. Material for sequencing was peripheral blood. The clonotype was recovered from a man aged 65 to 79 with active COVID-19. CDR3 sequence: CASRGGAIAYNSPLHF. The CDR3 region has the DNA TGTGCCAGCCGCGGGGGAGCTATAGCCTATAATTCACCCCTCCACTTT.